Shown below are 6 T cell receptor beta chains from a single sample sequenced in a study of OX40 agonist ivuxolimab in advanced cancers. TCRdb's table, derived via immunoSEQ multiplex PCR, lists solely in-frame clones and lacks some. There are approximately 35,000 clones in the sample; about 88% occur only once, and 4% lies in the top ten. The sample in question was CD4+ or CD8+ T cells sorted from blood, obtained in a trial of the OX40 agonist ivuxolimab. Receptor source: an adult with an advanced solid tumor such as melanoma, head and neck, liver or kidney cancer.

V gene TRBV16 combines with J gene TRBJ2-1; a possible D gene is TRBD1 (6 bases). Germline CDR1 KGHSY, CDR2 FQNENV. This CDR3 spans 19 amino acids. With 4 bases removed from V and 0 bases from J, the gap between germline ends came to 22 bases. The CDR3 loop reads CASSPQGKRGQNSYNEQFF. The DNA for the CDR3 is TGTGCCAGCAGCCCGCAGGGGAAACGGGGTCAAAACTCCTACAATGAGCAGTTCTTC.

The chain recombines TRBV11-3 with TRBJ1-1; 7 bases match TRBD1. CDR1 SGHNT and CDR2 YENEEA come from the germline V gene. The CDR3 is 14 amino acids. The trim removed 6 bases at V and 4 bases at J, leaving 8 bases unmatched. The CDR3 sequence: CASSPQGWGTEAFF. CDR3 nucleotides: TGTGCCAGCAGTCCACAGGGGTGGGGCACTGAAGCTTTCTTT.

The chain employs TRBV30 and TRBJ2-5; D remains unclear. Germline CDR1 reads GTSNPN; CDR2 reads SVGIG (reference sequence). The CDR3 loop spans 11 amino acids. The V end lost 7 bases, the J end lost 0 bases, and 6 bases lay between the germline ends. CDR3 sequence reads: CASRHQETQYF. Here the CDR3 DNA reads TGTGCCTCCAGACACCAAGAGACCCAGTACTTC.

The chain employs TRBV10-3 and TRBJ1-3; D is possibly TRBD1 (6 bases). The CDR3 has 13 amino acids. Germline lookup yields CDR1 ENHRY and CDR2 SYGVKD. The ends were cut back, 8 bases at V and 6 bases at J, with 14 bases in the middle. CDR3 nucleotides: TGTGCCATCCTCTCGGGACACCAAAACACCATATATTTT. Its translation is CAILSGHQNTIYF.

The chain recombines TRBV7-9 with TRBJ2-5, with TRBD2 as a possible D gene (5 bases). The CDR3 has 15 amino acids. The germline gives CDR1 SEHNR, CDR2 FQNEAQ (reference sequence). V dropped 0 bases and J dropped 5 bases, with 13 bases sitting between them. The CDR3 region is CASSLADVPGETQYF. The CDR3 DNA reads TGTGCCAGCAGCTTAGCGGACGTTCCGGGGGAGACCCAGTACTTC. Full variable domain (missing parts from reference TRBV7-9 and TRBJ2-5): DTGVSQNPRHKITKRGQNVTFRCDPISEHNRLYWYRQTLGQGPEFLTYFQNEAQLEKSRLLSDRFSAERPKGSFSTLEIQRTEQGDSAMYLCASSLADVPGETQYFGPGTRLLVL.

This clone was seen only a few times. The chain carries TRBV4-2 and TRBJ2-1, with TRBD2 matching 15 bases. Germline values: CDR1 LGHNA, CDR2 YNFKEQ. The CDR3 has 17 residues. After removal of 1 base from V and 10 bases from J, the junction contained 8 bases not matched to a gene. The CDR3 sequence is CASSQGAWTSGGDEQFF. CDR3 coding DNA: TGTGCCAGCAGCCAAGGTGCTTGGACTAGCGGGGGGGACGAGCAGTTCTTC.